This TCR beta chain is from a study of graft-versus-host responses after intestinal transplantation. The overall study: The recipients all started with anti-thymocyte globulin induction and then took tacrolimus and steroids for 3 to 4 years.

TCRdb keeps only in-frame clones here, not all; method: immunoSEQ multiplex PCR. The table shows about 97,000 clones, with more than 80% occurring only once. This CDR3 is built from 14 residues. The J segment lost 3 bases and the V segment lost 7 bases, leaving 7 bases of the junction unmatched. CDR1 is MNHEY and CDR2 is SMNVEV in the germline V gene (reference sequence). This sample comprised PBMCs, obtained 453 days after intestinal transplant. The receptor was derived from a human patient who received an intestinal transplant, so some T cells may come from the graft donor. The chain is built from TRBV27 and TRBJ2-7; 9 bases agree with TRBD1. DNA for the CDR3: TGTGCCAGCACCCCGGGACAGGGAAACTACGAGCAGTACTTC. Its translation: CASTPGQGNYEQYF.